This TCR beta chain was recorded in a study of blood T cell repertoires in COVID-19. The overall study: The United States, Italy and Spain provided the acute and convalescent COVID-19 samples. Sources were T cells, B-cell-depleted T cells, or PBMCs; the material itself was cDNA or gDNA.

Germline V gene sequence: CDR1 KGHSH, CDR2 LQKENI. V shed 5 bases and J 7 bases; nucleotides not matched to a gene: 7. The CDR3 sequence is 14 residues long. In the authors' methods: By means of reference gene primer amplification, nucleated cell counts were estimated. TCRdb keeps only in-frame clones here, not all; method: immunoSEQ multiplex PCR. That table furnishes V, J and clone size, whereas the DNA furnished D and trimming. The table includes 200,000 to 250,000 clones, 82% detected once. The sample comprised peripheral blood. The chain carries TRBV18 and TRBJ1-5, with TRBD1 identical over 8 bases. The clonotype comes from a woman aged 80 or older with acute or convalescent COVID-19. The CDR3: CASSKDRAGQPQHF. The CDR3 nucleotides read TGTGCCAGCTCAAAGGACAGGGCCGGGCAGCCCCAGCATTTT. Together with reference TRBV18 and TRBJ1-5, the CDR3 gives the full variable domain: NAGVMQNPRHLVRRRGQEARLRCSPMKGHSHVYWYRQLPEEGLKFMVYLQKENIIDESGMPKERFSAEFPKEGPSILRIQQVVRGDSAAYFCASSKDRAGQPQHFGDGTRLSIL.